This T cell receptor beta chain was obtained from a study of neurological immune-mediated disorders. Background on the study: Relapsing-remitting patients made up about 90% of the 34 multiple sclerosis patients, and secondary progressive patients made up 3. Study observations and caveats: Clinical and MRI features did not associate with the cluster found in multiple sclerosis patients.

The CDR3 is 15 amino acids. Germline loops: CDR1 LGHDT, CDR2 YNNKEL (reference sequence). The ends were cut back, 6 bases at V and 1 base at J, with 15 bases in the middle. This clonotype came up many times. What it binds is not known. TCRdb used MiXCR to reprocess the 5' RACE reads, holding one entry per CDR3 protein. The data show tens of thousands of distinct CDR3 sequences, with 3.5% to 5.5% seen just once and 5.7% held by the top ten. The sample's time point: longitudinal time-point 3. Unsorted libraries came from 2 million PBMCs stored at -80 °C. The chain is built from TRBV3-1 and TRBJ1-1; a weak D match, TRBD1 (5 bases). The origin of this receptor is an older woman with multiple sclerosis. Sequences were obtained from PBMCs. The CDR3 DNA reads TGTGCCAGCAGGTTGGAGACAGCGCGGAACACTGAAGCTTTCTTT. Protein: CASRLETARNTEAFF.